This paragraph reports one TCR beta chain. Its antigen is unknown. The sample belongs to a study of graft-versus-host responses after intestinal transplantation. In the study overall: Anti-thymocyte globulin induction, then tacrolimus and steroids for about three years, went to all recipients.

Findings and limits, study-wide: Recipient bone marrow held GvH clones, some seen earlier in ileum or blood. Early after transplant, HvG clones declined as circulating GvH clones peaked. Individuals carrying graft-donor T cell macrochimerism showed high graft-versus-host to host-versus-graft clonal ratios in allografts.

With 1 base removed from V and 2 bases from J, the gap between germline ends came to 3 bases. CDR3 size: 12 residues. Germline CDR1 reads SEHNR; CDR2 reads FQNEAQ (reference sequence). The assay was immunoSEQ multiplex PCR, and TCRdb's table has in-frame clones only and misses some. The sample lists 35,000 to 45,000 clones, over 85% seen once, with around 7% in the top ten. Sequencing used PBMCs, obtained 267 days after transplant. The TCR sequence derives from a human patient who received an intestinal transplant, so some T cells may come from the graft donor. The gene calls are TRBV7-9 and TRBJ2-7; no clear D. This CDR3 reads CASSLGAYEQYF. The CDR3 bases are TGTGCCAGCAGCTTAGGCGCCTACGAGCAGTACTTC.